This T cell receptor beta chain derives from a study of shared clonotypes between healthy human individuals. The study's findings and limits: Rarefaction demonstrated incomplete sorted-subset sequencing despite large depth.

A remark on this clone: The antigen remains unidentified.

The protocol was immunoSEQ multiplex PCR, while the TCRdb copy is restricted to in-frame clones and leaves out a portion. The profile covers about 320,000 clones, with roughly 87% appearing a single time and roughly 15% taken by the ten largest. The sequence derives from a man aged 18 to 29 in good health. The sequencing sample was made of memory CD8+ T cells sorted from blood. The sample's subset: CD45RO+ cells pooled with CCR7-negative TemRA cells.

The CDR3 sequence is CASSEGWFMQETQYF. In DNA form, the CDR3 reads TGTGCCAGCAGTGAAGGTTGGTTCATGCAAGAGACCCAGTACTTC. The chain carries TRBV2 and TRBJ2-5; D is undetermined. This CDR3 is 15 amino acids long. Germline CDR1 SNHLY, CDR2 FYNNEI. Between the trimmed V and J ends, which lost 1 base and 2 bases, there was a span of 11 bases.